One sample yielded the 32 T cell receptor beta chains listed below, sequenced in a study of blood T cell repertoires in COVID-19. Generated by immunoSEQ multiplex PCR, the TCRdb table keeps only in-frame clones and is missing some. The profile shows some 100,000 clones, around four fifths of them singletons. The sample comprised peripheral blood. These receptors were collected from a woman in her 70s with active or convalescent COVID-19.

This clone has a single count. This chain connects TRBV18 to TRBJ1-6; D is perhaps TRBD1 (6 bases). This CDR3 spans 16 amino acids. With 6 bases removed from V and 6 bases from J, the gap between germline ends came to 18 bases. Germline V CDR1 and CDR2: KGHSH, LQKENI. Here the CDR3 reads CASSNDRTEFNSPLHF. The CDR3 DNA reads TGTGCCAGCTCGAATGACAGGACGGAATTTAATTCACCCCTCCACTTT.

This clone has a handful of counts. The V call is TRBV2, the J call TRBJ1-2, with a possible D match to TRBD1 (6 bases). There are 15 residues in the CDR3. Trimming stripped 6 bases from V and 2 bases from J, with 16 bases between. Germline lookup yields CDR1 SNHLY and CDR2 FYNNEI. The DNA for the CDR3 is TGTGCCAGCAGGAAGAACAGGGAAACCAACTATGGCTACACCTTC. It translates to CASRKNRETNYGYTF.

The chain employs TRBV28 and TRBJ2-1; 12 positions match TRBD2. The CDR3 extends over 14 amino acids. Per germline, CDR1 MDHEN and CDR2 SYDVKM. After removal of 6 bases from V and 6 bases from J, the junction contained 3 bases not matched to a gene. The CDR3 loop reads CASRRTSGVNEQFF. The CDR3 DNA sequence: TGTGCCAGCAGAAGGACTAGCGGGGTCAATGAGCAGTTCTTC.

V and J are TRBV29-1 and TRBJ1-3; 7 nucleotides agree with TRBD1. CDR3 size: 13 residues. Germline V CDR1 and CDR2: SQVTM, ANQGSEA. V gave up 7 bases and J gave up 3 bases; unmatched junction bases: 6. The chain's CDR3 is CSARGTGGNTIYF. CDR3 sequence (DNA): TGCAGCGCCAGGGGGACTGGTGGAAACACCATATATTTT.

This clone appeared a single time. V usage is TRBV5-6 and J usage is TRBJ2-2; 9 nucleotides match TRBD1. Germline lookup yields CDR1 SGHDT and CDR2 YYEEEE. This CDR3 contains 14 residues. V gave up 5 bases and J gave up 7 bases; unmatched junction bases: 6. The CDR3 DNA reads TGTGCCAGCAGTGGACAGGGGTGGTACGGGGAGCTGTTTTTT. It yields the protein CASSGQGWYGELFF.

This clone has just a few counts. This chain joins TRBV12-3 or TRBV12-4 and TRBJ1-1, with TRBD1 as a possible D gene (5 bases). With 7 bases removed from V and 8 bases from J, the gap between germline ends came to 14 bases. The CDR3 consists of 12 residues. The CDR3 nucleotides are TGTGCCAGCACCGGAGAAAGGGGAGAAGCTTTCTTT. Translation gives CASTGERGEAFF.

The CDR3 here is CASKTGTVSSYEQYF. CDR3 sequence (DNA): TGTGCCAGCAAGACAGGGACGGTGAGCTCCTACGAGCAGTACTTC. The chain links TRBV2 to TRBJ2-7; 7 bases agree with TRBD1. The CDR3 covers 15 residues. Germline V lookup: CDR1 SNHLY, CDR2 FYNNEI. V lost 7 bases and J lost 0; bases outside the gene matches: 9. The entire variable domain, with the rest obtained from reference TRBV2 and TRBJ2-7, is as follows: EPEVTQTPSHQVTQMGQEVILRCVPISNHLYFYWYRQILGQKVEFLVSFYNNEISEKSEIFDDQFSVERPDGSNFTLKIRSTKLEDSAMYFCASKTGTVSSYEQYFGPGTRLTVT.

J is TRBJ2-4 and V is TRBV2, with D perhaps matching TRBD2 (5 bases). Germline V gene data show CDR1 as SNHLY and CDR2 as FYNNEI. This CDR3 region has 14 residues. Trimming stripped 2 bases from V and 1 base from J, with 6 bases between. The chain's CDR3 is CASSESGAKNIQYF. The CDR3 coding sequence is TGTGCCAGCAGTGAATCGGGGGCCAAAAACATTCAGTACTTC. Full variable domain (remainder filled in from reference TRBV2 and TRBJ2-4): EPEVTQTPSHQVTQMGQEVILRCVPISNHLYFYWYRQILGQKVEFLVSFYNNEISEKSEIFDDQFSVERPDGSNFTLKIRSTKLEDSAMYFCASSESGAKNIQYFGAGTRLSVL.

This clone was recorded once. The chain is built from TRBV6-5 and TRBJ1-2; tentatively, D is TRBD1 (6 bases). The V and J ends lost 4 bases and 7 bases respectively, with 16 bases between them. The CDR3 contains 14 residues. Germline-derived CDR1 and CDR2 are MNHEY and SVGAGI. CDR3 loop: CASSSGRGLPGYTF. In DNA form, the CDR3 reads TGTGCCAGCAGTTCTGGCAGGGGCTTGCCTGGCTACACCTTC.

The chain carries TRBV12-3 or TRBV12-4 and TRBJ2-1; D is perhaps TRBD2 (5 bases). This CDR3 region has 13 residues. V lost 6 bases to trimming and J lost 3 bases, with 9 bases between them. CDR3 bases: TGTGCCAGCAGCTTCCGGGGCTACAATGAGCAGTTCTTC. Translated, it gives CASSFRGYNEQFF.

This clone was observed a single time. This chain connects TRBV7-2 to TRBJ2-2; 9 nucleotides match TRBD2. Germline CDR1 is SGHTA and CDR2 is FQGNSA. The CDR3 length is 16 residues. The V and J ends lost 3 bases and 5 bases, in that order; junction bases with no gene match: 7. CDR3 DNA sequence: TGTGCCAGCAGCTTGGTAGCGGGGGCGGGGACCGGGGAGCTGTTTTTT. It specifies CASSLVAGAGTGELFF.

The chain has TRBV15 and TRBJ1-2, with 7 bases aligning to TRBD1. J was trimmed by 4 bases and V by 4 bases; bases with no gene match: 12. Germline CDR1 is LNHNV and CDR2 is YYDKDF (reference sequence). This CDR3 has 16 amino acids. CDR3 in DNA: TGTGCCACCAGCAAAGATCCGGGACAGTCCCTCTATGGCTACACCTTC. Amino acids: CATSKDPGQSLYGYTF.

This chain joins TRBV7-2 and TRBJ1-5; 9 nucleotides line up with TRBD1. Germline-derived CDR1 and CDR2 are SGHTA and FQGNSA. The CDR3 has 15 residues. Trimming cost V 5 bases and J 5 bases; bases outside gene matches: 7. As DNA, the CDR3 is TGTGCCAGCAGCGAGGGACAGGGAATCTATCAGCCCCAGCATTTT. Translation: CASSEGQGIYQPQHF.

CDR3 in amino acids: CASSFFQGQNQPQHF. Written as DNA, the CDR3 is TGTGCCAGCAGTTTTTTTCAGGGGCAAAATCAGCCCCAGCATTTT. The chain employs TRBV28 and TRBJ1-5; TRBD1 is a possible D gene (6 bases). The length of the CDR3 is 15 residues. Germline V gene lookup returns CDR1 MDHEN and CDR2 SYDVKM. Trimming took off 3 bases at V and 4 bases at J, with 13 bases between the two ends. Full variable domain (missing parts from reference TRBV28 and TRBJ1-5): DVKVTQSSRYLVKRTGEKVFLECVQDMDHENMFWYRQDPGLGLRLIYFSYDVKMKEKGDIPEGYSVSREKKERFSLILESASTNQTSMYLCASSFFQGQNQPQHFGDGTRLSIL.

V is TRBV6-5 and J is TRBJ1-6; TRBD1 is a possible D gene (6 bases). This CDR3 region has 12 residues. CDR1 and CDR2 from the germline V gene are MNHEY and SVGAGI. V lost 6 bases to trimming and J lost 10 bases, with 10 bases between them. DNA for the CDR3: TGTGCCAGCAGGGCAGGGGTATCACCCCTCCACTTT. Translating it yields CASRAGVSPLHF.

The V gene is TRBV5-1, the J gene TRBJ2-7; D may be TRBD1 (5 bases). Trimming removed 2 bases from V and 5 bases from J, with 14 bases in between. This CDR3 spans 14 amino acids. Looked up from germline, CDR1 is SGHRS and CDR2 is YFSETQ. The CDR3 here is CASSLGARGNEQYF. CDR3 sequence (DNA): TGCGCCAGCAGCTTAGGGGCTAGAGGAAACGAGCAGTACTTC.

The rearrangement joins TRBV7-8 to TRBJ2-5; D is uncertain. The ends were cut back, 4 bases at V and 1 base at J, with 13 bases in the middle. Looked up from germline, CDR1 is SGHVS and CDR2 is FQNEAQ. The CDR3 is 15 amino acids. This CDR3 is CASSWRPWVQETQYF. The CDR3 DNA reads TGTGCCAGCAGCTGGAGACCGTGGGTCCAAGAGACCCAGTACTTC.

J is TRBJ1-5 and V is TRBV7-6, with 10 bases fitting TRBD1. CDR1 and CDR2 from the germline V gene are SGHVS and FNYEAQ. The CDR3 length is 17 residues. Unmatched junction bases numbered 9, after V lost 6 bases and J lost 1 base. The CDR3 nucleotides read TGTGCCAGCAGTCCGGGACAGGGGCCTTTGAGCAATCAGCCCCAGCATTTT. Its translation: CASSPGQGPLSNQPQHF.

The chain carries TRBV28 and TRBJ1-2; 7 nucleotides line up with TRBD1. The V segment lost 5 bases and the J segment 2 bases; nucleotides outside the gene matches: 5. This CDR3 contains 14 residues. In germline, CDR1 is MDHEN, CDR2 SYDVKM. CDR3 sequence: CASSRDSLNYGYTF. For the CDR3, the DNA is TGTGCCAGCAGTCGGGACAGTCTAAACTATGGCTACACCTTC.

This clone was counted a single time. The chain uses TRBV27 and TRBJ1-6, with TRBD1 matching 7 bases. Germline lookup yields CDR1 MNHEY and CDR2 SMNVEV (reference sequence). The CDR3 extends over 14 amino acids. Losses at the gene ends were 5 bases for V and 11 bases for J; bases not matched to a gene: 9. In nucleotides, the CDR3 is TGTGCCAGCAGTCAGGAGACAGGGATTCCACCCCTCCACTTT. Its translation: CASSQETGIPPLHF.

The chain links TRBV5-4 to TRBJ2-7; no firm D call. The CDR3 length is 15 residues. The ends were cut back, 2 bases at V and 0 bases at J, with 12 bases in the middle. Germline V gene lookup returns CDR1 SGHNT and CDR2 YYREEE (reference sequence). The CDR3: CASSFHPESSYEQYF. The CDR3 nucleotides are TGTGCCAGCAGCTTTCACCCTGAGAGCTCCTACGAGCAGTACTTC.

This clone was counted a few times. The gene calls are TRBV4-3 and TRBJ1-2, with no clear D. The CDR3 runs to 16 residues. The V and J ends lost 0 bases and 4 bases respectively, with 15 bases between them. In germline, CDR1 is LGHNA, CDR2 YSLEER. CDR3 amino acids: CASSQELAYPFYGYTF. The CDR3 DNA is TGCGCCAGCAGCCAAGAGTTGGCTTATCCCTTCTATGGCTACACCTTC.

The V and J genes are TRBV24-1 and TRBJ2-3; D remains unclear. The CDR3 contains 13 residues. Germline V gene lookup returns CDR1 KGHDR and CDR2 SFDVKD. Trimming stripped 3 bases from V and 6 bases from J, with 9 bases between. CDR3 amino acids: CATSDPPVDTQYF. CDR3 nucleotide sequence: TGTGCCACCAGTGATCCGCCGGTGGATACGCAGTATTTT.

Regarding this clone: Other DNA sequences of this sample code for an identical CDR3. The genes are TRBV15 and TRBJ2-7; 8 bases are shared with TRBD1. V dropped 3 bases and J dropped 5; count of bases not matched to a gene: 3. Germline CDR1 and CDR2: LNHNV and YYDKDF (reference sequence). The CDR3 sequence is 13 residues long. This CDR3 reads CATSRDRVDEQYF. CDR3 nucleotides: TGTGCCACCAGCAGGGACAGGGTTGACGAGCAGTACTTC.

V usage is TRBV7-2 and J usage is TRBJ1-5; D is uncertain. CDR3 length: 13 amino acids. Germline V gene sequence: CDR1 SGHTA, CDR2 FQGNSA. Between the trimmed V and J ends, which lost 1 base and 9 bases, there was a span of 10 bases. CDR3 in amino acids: CASSLGAARPQHF. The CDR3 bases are TGTGCCAGCAGCTTAGGAGCCGCTAGGCCCCAGCATTTT.

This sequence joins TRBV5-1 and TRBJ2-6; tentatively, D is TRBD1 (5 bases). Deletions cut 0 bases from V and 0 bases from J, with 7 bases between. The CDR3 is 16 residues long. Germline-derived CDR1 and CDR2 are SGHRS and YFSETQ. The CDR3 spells CASSLGQSSGANVLTF. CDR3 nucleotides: TGCGCCAGCAGCTTGGGACAGAGCTCTGGGGCCAACGTCCTGACTTTC. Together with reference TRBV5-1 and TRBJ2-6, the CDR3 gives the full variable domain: KAGVTQTPRYLIKTRGQQVTLSCSPISGHRSVSWYQQTPGQGLQFLFEYFSETQRNKGNFPGRFSGRQFSNSRSEMNVSTLELGDSALYLCASSLGQSSGANVLTFGAGSRLTVL.

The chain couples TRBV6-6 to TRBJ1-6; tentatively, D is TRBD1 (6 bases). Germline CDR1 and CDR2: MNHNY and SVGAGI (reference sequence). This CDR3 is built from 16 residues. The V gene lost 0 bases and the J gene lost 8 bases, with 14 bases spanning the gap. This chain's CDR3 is CASSYSMGASYSPLHF. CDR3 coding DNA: TGTGCCAGCAGTTACTCGATGGGGGCCAGCTATTCACCCCTCCACTTT.

The CDR3 is CASSFTNSGNTIYF. The CDR3 bases are TGTGCCAGCAGCTTCACAAACTCTGGAAACACCATATATTTT. This rearrangement joins TRBV5-6 to TRBJ1-3; D not certain. Trimming stripped 2 bases from V and 0 bases from J, with 6 bases between. The germline gives CDR1 SGHDT, CDR2 YYEEEE. The CDR3 consists of 14 residues.

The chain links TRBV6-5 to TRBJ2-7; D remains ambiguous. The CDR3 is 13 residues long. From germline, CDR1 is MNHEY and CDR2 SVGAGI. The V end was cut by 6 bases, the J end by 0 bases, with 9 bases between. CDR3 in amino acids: CASSPSLSYEQYF. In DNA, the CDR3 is TGTGCCAGCAGCCCGAGCCTCTCCTACGAGCAGTACTTC.

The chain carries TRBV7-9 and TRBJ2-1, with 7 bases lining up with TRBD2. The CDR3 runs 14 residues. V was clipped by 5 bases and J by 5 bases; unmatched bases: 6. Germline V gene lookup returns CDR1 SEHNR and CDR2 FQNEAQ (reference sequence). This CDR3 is CASSNSGQDNEQFF. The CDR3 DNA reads TGTGCCAGCAGCAATAGCGGGCAAGACAATGAGCAGTTCTTC.

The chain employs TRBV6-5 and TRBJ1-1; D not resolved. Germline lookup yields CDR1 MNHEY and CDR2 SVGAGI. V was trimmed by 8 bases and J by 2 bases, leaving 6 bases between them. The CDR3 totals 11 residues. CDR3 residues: CASAYNTEAFF. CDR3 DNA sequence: TGTGCCAGCGCCTATAACACTGAAGCTTTCTTT.

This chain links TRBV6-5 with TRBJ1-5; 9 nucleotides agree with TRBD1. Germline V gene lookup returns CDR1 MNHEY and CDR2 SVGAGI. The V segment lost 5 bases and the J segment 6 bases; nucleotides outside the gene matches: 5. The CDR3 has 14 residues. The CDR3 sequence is CASSLGQGGQPQHF. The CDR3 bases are TGTGCCAGCAGTCTGGGACAGGGCGGTCAGCCCCAGCATTTT.